This T cell receptor (beta chain) came from a study of B cell selection in AIRE deficiency. Comment on this clone: Its specificity is unknown.

Per the authors' pipeline: Pooled conventional T cells gave roughly 99,000 patient and around 1.5x10^5 donor TCRbeta sequences. Profiled with immunoSEQ multiplex PCR; TCRdb holds only in-frame clones, not every one. V, J and clone size are those of that table, while D and trimming were read from the DNA. The top ten clones hold around 0.17% of a sample with some 25,000 clones, roughly 96% of them seen once. Conventional CD4 T cells were sorted as CD4+CD127+ cells. Notes on the study in general: Healthy donors alone shared around 33% of roughly 4,000 Treg sequences; patients alone less than 10%.

V lost 3 bases and J lost 1; bases outside the gene matches: 3. The CDR3 consists of 16 residues. Germline lookup yields CDR1 SGDLS and CDR2 YYNGEE. The chain employs TRBV9 and TRBJ2-4; 11 bases map to TRBD1. This TCR came from a human donor in good health. The source material was CD4+CD127+ conventional T cells sorted from PBMCs. CDR3 amino acids: CASSEGQGVAKNIQYF. The CDR3 nucleotides are TGTGCCAGCAGCGAGGGACAGGGGGTTGCCAAAAACATTCAGTACTTC.